These 27 T cell receptor beta chains originate from one sample sequenced in a study of T cell responses to AZD1222 COVID-19 vaccine. The assay was immunoSEQ multiplex PCR, and TCRdb's table has in-frame clones only and misses some. The data contain about 69,000 clones, roughly 85% of them seen just once; the ten biggest clones take up nearly 25%. Sequencing used peripheral blood, obtained 28 days after the second AZD1222 dose. These receptors all come from an adult who received the AZD1222 COVID-19 vaccine.

The table lists this clone with a few counts. The chain carries TRBV5-1 and TRBJ2-7; TRBD2 matches at 16 bases. The V gene's germline CDR1 is SGHRS and CDR2 YFSETQ. The CDR3 extends over 16 amino acids. J gave up 3 bases and V 4 bases, and 4 bases lay outside the gene matches. The CDR3: CASSLGTSGRGYEQYF. The CDR3 DNA follows: TGCGCCAGCAGCCTGGGGACTAGCGGGAGGGGCTACGAGCAGTACTTC.

The chain recombines TRBV25-1 with TRBJ2-7; D might be TRBD1 (5 bases). The CDR3 extends over 14 amino acids. Trimming took off 3 bases at V and 3 bases at J, with 12 bases between the two ends. CDR1 and CDR2 (germline): MGHDK, SYGVNS. Here the CDR3 reads CASSDRTRVYEQYF. The CDR3 DNA reads TGTGCCAGCAGTGACCGGACCAGGGTCTACGAGCAGTACTTC.

The sample holds many counts of this clone. The rearrangement joins TRBV20-1 to TRBJ2-7, with 10 bases matching TRBD2. Trimming at V came to 3 bases and at J to 6 bases, leaving 5 bases not matched to a gene. Germline CDR1 DFQATT, CDR2 SNEGSKA (reference sequence). The CDR3 covers 13 residues. As DNA, the CDR3 is TGCAGTGCTAGTCCCCTAGCGGGGGCCGAGCAGTACTTC. Translation gives CSASPLAGAEQYF.

The chain recombines TRBV19 with TRBJ1-1, with 7 bases lining up with TRBD1. The germline V gene encodes CDR1 LNHDA and CDR2 SQIVND (reference sequence). Trimming took 5 bases from V and 2 from J; bases not matched to a gene: 8. The CDR3 consists of 15 residues. The chain's CDR3 is CASSYLGQPNTEAFF. The CDR3 nucleotides are TGTGCCAGTAGTTATTTGGGACAGCCTAACACTGAAGCTTTCTTT.

CDR3 DNA sequence: TGTGCCAGCAGGAGGGACTGGCAACCCTCTACCTACGAGCAGTACTTC. Its protein product is CASRRDWQPSTYEQYF. V usage is TRBV2 and J usage is TRBJ2-7; D is perhaps TRBD2 (6 bases). This CDR3 is 16 amino acids long. The V gene lost 6 bases and the J gene lost 2 bases, with 20 bases spanning the gap. Germline-derived CDR1 and CDR2 are SNHLY and FYNNEI. Full variable domain (missing parts from reference TRBV2 and TRBJ2-7): EPEVTQTPSHQVTQMGQEVILRCVPISNHLYFYWYRQILGQKVEFLVSFYNNEISEKSEIFDDQFSVERPDGSNFTLKIRSTKLEDSAMYFCASRRDWQPSTYEQYFGPGTRLTVT.

This chain connects TRBV29-1 to TRBJ2-5; D unresolved. The length of the CDR3 is 13 residues. The V gene lost 7 bases and the J gene lost 2 bases, with 14 bases spanning the gap. The germline V gene has CDR1 SQVTM and CDR2 ANQGSEA. CDR3 nucleotides: TGCAGCGCCCGTGGCCGAGTTCAAGAGACCCAGTACTTC. Protein sequence: CSARGRVQETQYF.

This chain links TRBV6-5 with TRBJ1-1, with D unresolved. Germline CDR1 reads MNHEY; CDR2 reads SVGAGI. The CDR3 consists of 13 residues. V dropped 5 bases and J dropped 5 bases, with 12 bases sitting between them. This CDR3 reads CASSLYKATEAFF. The CDR3 DNA follows: TGTGCCAGCAGTCTTTATAAGGCGACTGAAGCTTTCTTT.

This clone appeared a single time. This chain connects TRBV6-1 to TRBJ1-1, with a possible D match to TRBD1 (5 bases). V was clipped by 2 bases and J by 0 bases, with 7 bases between them. The CDR3 has 14 residues. CDR1 is MNHNS, CDR2 SASEGT, per germline. The CDR3 DNA reads TGTGCCAGCAGTGAACCGGGACTGAACACTGAAGCTTTCTTT. Amino acids: CASSEPGLNTEAFF.

V usage is TRBV9 and J usage is TRBJ2-2, with D tentatively TRBD1 (5 bases). Germline V lookup: CDR1 SGDLS, CDR2 YYNGEE. Deletions cut 4 bases from V and 1 base from J, with 11 bases between. This CDR3 spans 15 amino acids. The CDR3 DNA reads as TGTGCCAGCAGCCCGCGGACAATGAACACCGGGGAGCTGTTTTTT. Protein sequence: CASSPRTMNTGELFF. The variable domain in full, completed from reference TRBV9 and TRBJ2-2, reads DSGVTQTPKHLITATGQRVTLRCSPRSGDLSVYWYQQSLDQGLQFLIQYYNGEERAKGNILERFSAQQFPDLHSELNLSSLELGDSALYFCASSPRTMNTGELFFGEGSRLTVL.

V is TRBV6-5 and J is TRBJ1-3; D is ambiguous. The germline CDR1 and CDR2 sequences are MNHEY and SVGAGI. CDR3 length: 15 residues. The germline V and J ends were trimmed by 0 bases and 0 bases, with 6 bases remaining between them. The CDR3 DNA follows: TGTGCCAGCAGTTACTCCGGTGACTCTGGAAACACCATATATTTT. Protein product: CASSYSGDSGNTIYF.

J is TRBJ2-7 and V is TRBV20-1; D not resolved. Trimming removed 5 bases from V and 3 bases from J, with 8 bases in between. Germline V gives CDR1 DFQATT, CDR2 SNEGSKA (reference sequence). This CDR3 region has 11 residues. In DNA form, the CDR3 reads TGCAGTGCTGATGACAACTACGAGCAGTACTTC. It yields the protein CSADDNYEQYF.

V and J are TRBV29-1 and TRBJ2-1; no reliable D call. V lost 7 bases, J lost 6 bases, and 13 bases lay in between. The germline gives CDR1 SQVTM, CDR2 ANQGSEA. The CDR3 loop spans 12 amino acids. The CDR3 DNA sequence: TGCAGCGCCCCCGGCGGACGCAATGAGCAGTTCTTC. It yields the protein CSAPGGRNEQFF.

This clone appeared a few times. The genes are TRBV5-4 and TRBJ2-1; either TRBD1 or TRBD2 may fit D (6 bases each). There are 13 residues in the CDR3. V was shortened by 0 bases and J by 8 bases, with 9 bases between the two germline ends. CDR1 is SGHNT, CDR2 YYREEE, per germline (reference sequence). The CDR3 spells CASSLAGADEQFF. The CDR3 DNA is TGTGCCAGCAGCTTGGCGGGGGCGGATGAGCAGTTCTTC.

The chain joins TRBV5-5 to TRBJ2-5; 7 nucleotides agree with TRBD1. There are 14 residues in the CDR3. Unmatched junction bases numbered 9, after V lost 5 bases and J lost 5 bases. Germline V gene data show CDR1 as SGHKS and CDR2 as YYEKEE (reference sequence). The CDR3 DNA reads TGTGCCAGCAGTTCTCGACAGGGATTGGAGACCCAGTACTTC. Protein: CASSSRQGLETQYF. The full variable domain, completed using reference TRBV5-5 and TRBJ2-5, is DAGVTQSPTHLIKTRGQQVTLRCSPISGHKSVSWYQQVLGQGPQFIFQYYEKEERGRGNFPDRFSARQFPNYSSELNVNALLLGDSALYLCASSSRQGLETQYFGPGTRLLVL.

This clone came up many times. This chain links TRBV19 with TRBJ1-5, with 7 bases matching TRBD1. J gave up 4 bases and V 5 bases, and 5 bases lay outside the gene matches. The CDR3 contains 14 residues. Germline CDR1 is LNHDA and CDR2 is SQIVND (reference sequence). CDR3: CASSVWDRNQPQHF. The DNA for the CDR3 is TGTGCCAGTAGTGTATGGGACAGAAATCAGCCCCAGCATTTT.

The CDR3 nucleotides are TGTGCCAGCAGTTCACCGGGACTGAGGCCGGGGGAGCTGTTTTTT. It encodes CASSSPGLRPGELFF. V usage is TRBV28 and J usage is TRBJ2-2; D might be TRBD2 (6 bases). The V end lost 4 bases, the J end lost 8 bases, and 17 bases lay between the germline ends. The CDR3 covers 15 residues. The germline V gene has CDR1 MDHEN and CDR2 SYDVKM.

The CDR3, as DNA: TGTGCCAGTAGTTCCCCTCCGTTAGGGGCAAGAAATGAAAAACTGTTTTTT. This codes for CASSSPPLGARNEKLFF. This chain uses TRBV19 with TRBJ1-4; tentatively, D is TRBD1 (5 bases). CDR3 length equals 17 residues. CDR1 is LNHDA and CDR2 is SQIVND in the germline V gene (reference sequence). V dropped 5 bases and J dropped 5 bases, with 21 bases sitting between them.

Only a few counts were recorded for this clone. The chain recombines TRBV11-2 with TRBJ2-7; maybe TRBD1 (6 bases). The CDR3 runs to 15 residues. Trimming took off 1 base at V and 2 bases at J, with 12 bases between the two ends. Germline V CDR1 and CDR2: SGHAT, FQNNGV. This CDR3 is CASSLVGTPPYEQYF. The CDR3 bases are TGTGCCAGCAGCTTAGTCGGGACACCACCCTACGAGCAGTACTTC.

The DNA of the CDR3 is TGTGCCAGCAGTGCTACTTTTAGAACCGGGGAGACCCAGTACTTC. This translates into CASSATFRTGETQYF. The chain is built from TRBV9 and TRBJ2-5; D is unclear. The CDR3 extends over 15 amino acids. Germline CDR1 and CDR2: SGDLS and YYNGEE. V gave up 5 bases and J gave up 5 bases, with 19 bases separating them.

The rearrangement links TRBV11-3 to TRBJ2-7; 7 nucleotides agree with TRBD1. V dropped 5 bases and J dropped 4; count of bases not matched to a gene: 5. The CDR3 loop spans 13 amino acids. The germline V gene encodes CDR1 SGHNT and CDR2 YENEEA. The CDR3 bases are TGTGCCAGCAGCGACAGGGTAGGTTACGAGCAGTACTTC. Its translation: CASSDRVGYEQYF.

The rearrangement uses TRBV7-6 and TRBJ2-6, with a tentative D call TRBD1 (6 bases). V was pared by 3 bases and J by 12 bases, with 18 bases between. Germline loops: CDR1 SGHVS, CDR2 FNYEAQ. The CDR3 is made up of 15 amino acids. This CDR3 reads CASSLPSLRGSVLTF. The CDR3 DNA reads TGTGCCAGCAGCTTGCCCTCCCTCAGGGGTAGCGTCCTGACTTTC.

This clone was seen once. The CDR3 sequence: CASSRGQGVPYGYTF. CDR3 sequence (DNA): TGTGCCAGCAGCCGGGGACAGGGGGTTCCCTATGGCTACACCTTC. This chain links TRBV11-2 with TRBJ1-2; 11 nucleotides agree with TRBD1. Germline CDR1 is SGHAT and CDR2 is FQNNGV. V lost 5 bases, J lost 4 bases, and 6 bases stayed unmatched. The CDR3 sequence is 15 residues long.

The rearrangement uses TRBV7-8 and TRBJ2-2; 8 positions match TRBD1. CDR1 and CDR2 (germline): SGHVS, FQNEAQ. The CDR3 spans 15 residues. The ends lost 4 bases at V and 7 bases at J; junction bases unmatched: 8. This CDR3 is CASSYGAGTGGELFF. The CDR3 DNA follows: TGTGCCAGCAGCTACGGGGCCGGGACAGGCGGGGAGCTGTTTTTT.

The chain carries TRBV12-3 or TRBV12-4 and TRBJ1-2; no clear D. V was pared by 5 bases and J by 7 bases, with 14 bases between. The CDR3 is made up of 13 amino acids. The CDR3: CASSLALGRGYTF. Here the CDR3 DNA reads TGTGCCAGCAGTCTGGCCCTAGGCCGTGGCTACACCTTC.

This clone was counted a single time. The gene calls are TRBV18 and TRBJ2-1, with D possibly matching TRBD1 (6 bases). Germline V lookup: CDR1 KGHSH, CDR2 LQKENI. The CDR3 length is 12 residues. V was pared by 6 bases and J by 6 bases, with 9 bases between. This chain's CDR3 is CASSSQGNEQFF. DNA for the CDR3: TGTGCCAGCTCGTCACAGGGCAATGAGCAGTTCTTC.

The chain links TRBV5-5 to TRBJ2-1; maybe TRBD2 (7 bases). CDR1 is SGHKS and CDR2 is YYEKEE in the germline V gene (reference sequence). The CDR3 totals 17 residues. V lost 4 bases to trimming and J lost 2 bases, with 19 bases between them. CDR3 region: CASSLPGAGVTYNEQFF. DNA for the CDR3: TGTGCCAGCAGCCTCCCGGGGGCGGGAGTGACCTACAATGAGCAGTTCTTC.

The chain recombines TRBV4-2 with TRBJ2-2; D gene unclear. This CDR3 contains 16 residues. The germline V gene has CDR1 LGHNA and CDR2 YNFKEQ. Deletions cut 0 bases from V and 8 bases from J, with 16 bases between. The CDR3 nucleotides read TGTGCCAGCAGCCAAGACGACACGTTAACGCGGGGGGAGCTGTTTTTT. This translates into CASSQDDTLTRGELFF.